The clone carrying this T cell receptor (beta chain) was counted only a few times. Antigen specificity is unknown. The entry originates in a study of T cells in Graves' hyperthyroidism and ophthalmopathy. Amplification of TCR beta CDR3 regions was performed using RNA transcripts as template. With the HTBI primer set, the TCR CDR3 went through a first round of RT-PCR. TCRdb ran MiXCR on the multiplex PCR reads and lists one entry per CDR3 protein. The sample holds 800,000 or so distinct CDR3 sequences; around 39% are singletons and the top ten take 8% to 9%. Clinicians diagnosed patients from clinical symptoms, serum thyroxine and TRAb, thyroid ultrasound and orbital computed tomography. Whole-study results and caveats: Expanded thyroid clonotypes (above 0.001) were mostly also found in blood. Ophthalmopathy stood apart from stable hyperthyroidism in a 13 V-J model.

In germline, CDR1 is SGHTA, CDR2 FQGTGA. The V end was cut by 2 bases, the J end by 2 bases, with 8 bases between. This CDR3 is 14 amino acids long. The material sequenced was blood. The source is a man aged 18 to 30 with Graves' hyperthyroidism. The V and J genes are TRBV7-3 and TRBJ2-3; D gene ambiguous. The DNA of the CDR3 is TGTGCCAGCAGCTTATCCAGGAACACAGATACGCAGTATTTT. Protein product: CASSLSRNTDTQYF.